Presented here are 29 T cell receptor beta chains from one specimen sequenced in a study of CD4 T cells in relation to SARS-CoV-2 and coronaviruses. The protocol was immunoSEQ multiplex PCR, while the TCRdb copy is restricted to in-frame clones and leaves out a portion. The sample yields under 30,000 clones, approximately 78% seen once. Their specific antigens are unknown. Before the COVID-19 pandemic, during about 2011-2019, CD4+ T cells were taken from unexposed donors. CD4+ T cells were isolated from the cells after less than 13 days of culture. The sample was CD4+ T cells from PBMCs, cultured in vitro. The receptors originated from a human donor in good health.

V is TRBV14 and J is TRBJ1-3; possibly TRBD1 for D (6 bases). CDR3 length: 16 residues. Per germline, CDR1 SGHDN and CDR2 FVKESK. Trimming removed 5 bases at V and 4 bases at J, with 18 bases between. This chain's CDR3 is CASSSTGLVRGNTIYF. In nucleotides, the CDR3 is TGTGCCAGCAGCTCCACAGGGCTAGTGCGGGGAAACACCATATATTTT.

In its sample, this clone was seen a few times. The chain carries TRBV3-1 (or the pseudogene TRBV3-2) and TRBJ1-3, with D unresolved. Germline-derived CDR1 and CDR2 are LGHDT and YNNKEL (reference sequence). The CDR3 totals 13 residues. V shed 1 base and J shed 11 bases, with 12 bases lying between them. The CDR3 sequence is CASSQGKGVPIYF. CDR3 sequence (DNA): TGTGCCAGCAGCCAAGGGAAGGGCGTCCCCATATATTTT.

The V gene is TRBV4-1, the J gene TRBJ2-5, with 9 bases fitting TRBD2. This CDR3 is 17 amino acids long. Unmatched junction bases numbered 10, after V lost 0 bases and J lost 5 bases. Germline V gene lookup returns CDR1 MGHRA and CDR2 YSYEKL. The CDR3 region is CASSQDRGLARFETQYF. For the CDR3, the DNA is TGCGCCAGCAGCCAAGATAGGGGACTAGCCCGCTTTGAGACCCAGTACTTC.

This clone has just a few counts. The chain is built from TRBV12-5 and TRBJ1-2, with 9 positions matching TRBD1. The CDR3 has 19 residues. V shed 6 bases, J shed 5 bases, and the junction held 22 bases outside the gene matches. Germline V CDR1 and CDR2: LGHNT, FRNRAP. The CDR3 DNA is TGTGCTAGTGGGGACGAAACAGGGGGCTATATCACCGACCATTATGGCTACACCTTC. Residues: CASGDETGGYITDHYGYTF.

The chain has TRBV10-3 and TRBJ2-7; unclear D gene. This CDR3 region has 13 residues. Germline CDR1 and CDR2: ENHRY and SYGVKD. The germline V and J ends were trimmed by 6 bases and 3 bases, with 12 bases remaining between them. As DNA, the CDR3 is TGTGCCATCAGGACGGAAGGCGTCTACGAGCAGTACTTC. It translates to CAIRTEGVYEQYF.

The CDR3, as DNA: TGCAGTGCTAGTAGGGGACGAGAAGGCTACACCTTC. It is translated as CSASRGREGYTF. The genes are TRBV20-1 and TRBJ1-2; D is possibly TRBD1 (5 bases). The germline gives CDR1 DFQATT, CDR2 SNEGSKA (reference sequence). CDR3 length: 12 residues. Between the trimmed V and J ends, which lost 3 bases and 8 bases, there was a span of 13 bases.

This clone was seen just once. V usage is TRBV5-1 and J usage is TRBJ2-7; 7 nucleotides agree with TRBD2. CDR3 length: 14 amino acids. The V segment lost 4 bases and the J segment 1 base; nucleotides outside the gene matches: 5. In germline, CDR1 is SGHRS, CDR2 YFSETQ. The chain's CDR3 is CASSRGRASYEQYF. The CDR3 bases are TGCGCCAGCAGCCGGGGGAGGGCATCCTACGAGCAGTACTTC.

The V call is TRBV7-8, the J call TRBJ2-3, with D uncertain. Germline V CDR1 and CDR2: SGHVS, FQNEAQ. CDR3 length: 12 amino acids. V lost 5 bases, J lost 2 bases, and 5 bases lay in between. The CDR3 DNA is TGTGCCAGCAGCCCCTACACAGATACGCAGTATTTT. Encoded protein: CASSPYTDTQYF.

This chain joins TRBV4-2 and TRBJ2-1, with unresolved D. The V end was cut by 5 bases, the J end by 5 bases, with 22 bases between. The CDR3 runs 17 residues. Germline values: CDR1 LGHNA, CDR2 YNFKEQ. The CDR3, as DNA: TGTGCCAGCAGCGTGTACCACCGGGCCCCTGGGGACAATGAGCAGTTCTTC. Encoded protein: CASSVYHRAPGDNEQFF.

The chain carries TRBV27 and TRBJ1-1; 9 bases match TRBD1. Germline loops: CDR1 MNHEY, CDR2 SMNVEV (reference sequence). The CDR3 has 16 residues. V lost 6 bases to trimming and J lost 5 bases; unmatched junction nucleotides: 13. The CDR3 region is CASSPGQGRGKTEAFF. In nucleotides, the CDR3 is TGTGCCAGCAGCCCGGGACAGGGAAGGGGAAAGACTGAAGCTTTCTTT.

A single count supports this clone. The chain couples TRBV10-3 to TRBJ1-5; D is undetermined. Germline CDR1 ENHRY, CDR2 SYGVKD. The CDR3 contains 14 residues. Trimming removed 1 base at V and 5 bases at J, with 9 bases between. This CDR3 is CAISELGDHQPQHF. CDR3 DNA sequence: TGTGCCATCAGTGAGTTGGGCGATCATCAGCCCCAGCATTTT.

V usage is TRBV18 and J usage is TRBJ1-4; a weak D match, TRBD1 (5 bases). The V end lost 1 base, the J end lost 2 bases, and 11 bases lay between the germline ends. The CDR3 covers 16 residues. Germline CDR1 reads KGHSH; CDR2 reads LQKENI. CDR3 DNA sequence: TGTGCCAGCTCACCACTTCAAGCAGGGACTAATGAAAAACTGTTTTTT. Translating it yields CASSPLQAGTNEKLFF.

CDR3 in DNA: TGTGCCAGTAGTATTGGGCAGGGGGTTGTCTCACCCCTCCACTTT. Translation: CASSIGQGVVSPLHF. The V call is TRBV19, the J call TRBJ1-6; 7 nucleotides align to TRBD1. The V gene end was trimmed by 3 bases and the J gene end by 10 bases; junction bases not matched to a gene: 9. The CDR3 runs 15 residues. Germline-derived CDR1 and CDR2 are LNHDA and SQIVND (reference sequence). Full variable domain (remainder filled in from reference TRBV19 and TRBJ1-6): DGGITQSPKYLFRKEGQNVTLSCEQNLNHDAMYWYRQDPGQGLRLIYYSQIVNDFQKGDIAEGYSVSREKKESFPLTVTSAQKNPTAFYLCASSIGQGVVSPLHFGNGTRLTVT.

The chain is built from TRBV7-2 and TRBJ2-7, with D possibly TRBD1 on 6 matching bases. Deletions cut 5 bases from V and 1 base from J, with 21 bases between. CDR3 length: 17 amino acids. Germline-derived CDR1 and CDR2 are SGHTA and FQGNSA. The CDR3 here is CASSPGWGHPLSYEQYF. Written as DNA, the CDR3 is TGTGCCAGCAGCCCAGGATGGGGGCACCCCCTATCCTACGAGCAGTACTTC. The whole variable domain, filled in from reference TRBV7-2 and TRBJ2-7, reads GAGVSQSPSNKVTEKGKDVELRCDPISGHTALYWYRQSLGQGLEFLIYFQGNSAPDKSGLPSDRFSAERTGGSVSTLTIQRTQQEDSAVYLCASSPGWGHPLSYEQYFGPGTRLTVT.

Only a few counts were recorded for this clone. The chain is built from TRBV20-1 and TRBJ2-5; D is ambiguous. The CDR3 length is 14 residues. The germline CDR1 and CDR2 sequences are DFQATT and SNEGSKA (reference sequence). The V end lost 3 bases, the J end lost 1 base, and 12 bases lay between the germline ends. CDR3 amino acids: CSASDQTFQETQYF. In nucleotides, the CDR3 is TGCAGTGCTAGTGACCAGACTTTCCAAGAGACCCAGTACTTC.

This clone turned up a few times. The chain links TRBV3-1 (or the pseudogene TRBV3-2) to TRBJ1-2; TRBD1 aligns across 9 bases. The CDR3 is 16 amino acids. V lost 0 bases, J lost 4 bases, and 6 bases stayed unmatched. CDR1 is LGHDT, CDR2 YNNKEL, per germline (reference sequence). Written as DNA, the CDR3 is TGTGCCAGCAGCCAAGATGTTACAGGGGGCTCCTATGGCTACACCTTC. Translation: CASSQDVTGGSYGYTF.

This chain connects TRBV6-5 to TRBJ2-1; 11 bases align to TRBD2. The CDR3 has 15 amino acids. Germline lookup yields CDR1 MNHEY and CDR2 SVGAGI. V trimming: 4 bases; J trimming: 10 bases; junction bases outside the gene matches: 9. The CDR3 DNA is TGTGCCAGCAGTTTAGCGGGAGGGGCTAGTATAGAGCAGTTCTTC. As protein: CASSLAGGASIEQFF.

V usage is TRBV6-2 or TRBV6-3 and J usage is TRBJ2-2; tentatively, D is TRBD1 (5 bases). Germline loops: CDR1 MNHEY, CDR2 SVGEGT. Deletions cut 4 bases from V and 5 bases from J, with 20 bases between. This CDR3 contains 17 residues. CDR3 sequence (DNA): TGTGCCAGCAGTTTTAGGGGCCCCCGCCCCCCTACCGGGGAGCTGTTTTTT. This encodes CASSFRGPRPPTGELFF.

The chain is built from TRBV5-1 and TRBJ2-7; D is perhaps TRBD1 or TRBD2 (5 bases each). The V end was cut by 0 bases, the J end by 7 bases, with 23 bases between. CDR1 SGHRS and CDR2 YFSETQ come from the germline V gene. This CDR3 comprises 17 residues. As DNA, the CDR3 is TGCGCCAGCAGCTTGGCCACTCGAGGGGCTGGCTTGGGGGAGCAGTACTTC. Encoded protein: CASSLATRGAGLGEQYF.

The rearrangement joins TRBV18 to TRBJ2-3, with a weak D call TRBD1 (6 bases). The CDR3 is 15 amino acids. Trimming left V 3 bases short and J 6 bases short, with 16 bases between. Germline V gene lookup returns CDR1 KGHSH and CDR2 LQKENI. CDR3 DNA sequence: TGTGCCAGCTCACCTAGACAGGCCCCGGGGGATACGCAGTATTTT. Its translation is CASSPRQAPGDTQYF.

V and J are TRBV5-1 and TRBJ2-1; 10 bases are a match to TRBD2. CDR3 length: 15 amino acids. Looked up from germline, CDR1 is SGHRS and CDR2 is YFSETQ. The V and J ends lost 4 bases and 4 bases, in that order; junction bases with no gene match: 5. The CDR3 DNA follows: TGCGCCAGCAGCGCCCGGACTAGCGGTTACAATGAGCAGTTCTTC. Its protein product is CASSARTSGYNEQFF.

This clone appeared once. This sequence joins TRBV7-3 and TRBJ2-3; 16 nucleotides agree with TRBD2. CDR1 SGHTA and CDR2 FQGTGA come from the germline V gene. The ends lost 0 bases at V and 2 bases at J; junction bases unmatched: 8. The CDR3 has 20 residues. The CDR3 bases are TGTGCCAGCAGCTTAACGTCGGGGGGACTAGCGGGAGGGTACACAGATACGCAGTATTTT. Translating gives CASSLTSGGLAGGYTDTQYF. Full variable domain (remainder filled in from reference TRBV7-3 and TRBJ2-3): GAGVSQTPSNKVTEKGKYVELRCDPISGHTALYWYRQSLGQGPEFLIYFQGTGAADDSGLPNDRFFAVRPEGSVSTLKIQRTERGDSAVYLCASSLTSGGLAGGYTDTQYFGPGTRLTVL.

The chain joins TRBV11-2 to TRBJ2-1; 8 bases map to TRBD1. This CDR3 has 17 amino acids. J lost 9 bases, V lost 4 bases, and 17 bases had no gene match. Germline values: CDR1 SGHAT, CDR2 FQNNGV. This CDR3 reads CASSSGLRDRLLGEQFF. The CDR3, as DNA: TGTGCCAGCAGCTCCGGTTTGAGGGACAGGCTGTTGGGTGAGCAGTTCTTC.

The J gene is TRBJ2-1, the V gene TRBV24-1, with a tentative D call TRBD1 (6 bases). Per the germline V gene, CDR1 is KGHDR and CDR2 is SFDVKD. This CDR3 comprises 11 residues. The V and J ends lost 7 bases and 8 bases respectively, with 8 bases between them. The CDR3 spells CATSRGYEQFF. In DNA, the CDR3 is TGTGCCACCAGCAGGGGTTATGAGCAGTTCTTC.

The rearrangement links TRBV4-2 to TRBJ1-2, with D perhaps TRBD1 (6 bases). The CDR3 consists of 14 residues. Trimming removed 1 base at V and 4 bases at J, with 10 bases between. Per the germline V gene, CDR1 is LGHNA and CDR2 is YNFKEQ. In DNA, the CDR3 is TGTGCCAGCAGCCAAGGAACAGGGAGCTATGGCTACACCTTC. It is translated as CASSQGTGSYGYTF.

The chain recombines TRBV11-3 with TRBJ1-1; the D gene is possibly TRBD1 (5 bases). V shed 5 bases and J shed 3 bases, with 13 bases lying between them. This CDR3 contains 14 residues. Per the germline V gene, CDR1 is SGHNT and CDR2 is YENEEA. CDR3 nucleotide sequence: TGTGCCAGCAGCCAGGGACCCCTAGACACTGAAGCTTTCTTT. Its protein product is CASSQGPLDTEAFF. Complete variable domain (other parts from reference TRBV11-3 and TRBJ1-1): EAGVVQSPRYKIIEKKQPVAFWCNPISGHNTLYWYLQNLGQGPELLIRYENEEAVDDSQLPKDRFSAERLKGVDSTLKIQPAELGDSAVYLCASSQGPLDTEAFFGQGTRLTVV.

The CDR3 spells CASSQARDRVYEQYF. DNA of the CDR3: TGCGCCAGCAGCCAAGCCCGGGACAGGGTTTACGAGCAGTACTTC. The rearrangement joins TRBV4-3 to TRBJ2-7, with 9 bases that match TRBD1. The CDR3 is 15 residues long. Germline CDR1 and CDR2: LGHNA and YSLEER. V trimming: 1 base; J trimming: 4 bases; junction bases outside the gene matches: 5.

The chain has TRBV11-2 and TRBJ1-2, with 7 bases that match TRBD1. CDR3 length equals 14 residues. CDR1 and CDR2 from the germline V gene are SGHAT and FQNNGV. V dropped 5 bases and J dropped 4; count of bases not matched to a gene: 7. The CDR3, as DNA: TGTGCCAGCAGCCCTGGAGGGGGCGCCTATGGCTACACCTTC. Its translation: CASSPGGGAYGYTF.

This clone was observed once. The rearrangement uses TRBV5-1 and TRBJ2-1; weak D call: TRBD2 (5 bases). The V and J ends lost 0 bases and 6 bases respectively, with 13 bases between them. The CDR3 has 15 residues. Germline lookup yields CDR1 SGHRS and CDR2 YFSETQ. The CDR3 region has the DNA TGCGCCAGCAGCTTGGCCGGGGTAGCCCGCAATGAGCAGTTCTTC. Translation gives CASSLAGVARNEQFF. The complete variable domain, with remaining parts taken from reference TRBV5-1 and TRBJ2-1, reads KAGVTQTPRYLIKTRGQQVTLSCSPISGHRSVSWYQQTPGQGLQFLFEYFSETQRNKGNFPGRFSGRQFSNSRSEMNVSTLELGDSALYLCASSLAGVARNEQFFGPGTRLTVL.